Detailed here is one T cell receptor (beta chain). Its antigen is unknown. Trimming shortened V by 4 bases and J by 6 bases, and 7 bases separated the two germline ends. Germline-derived CDR1 and CDR2 are SGHNT and YYREEE (reference sequence). The CDR3 consists of 12 residues. The data belong to a study of cytomegalovirus exposure and HLA in healthy donors. General study findings and limits: Reports indicated that the classifier achieved high specificity and sensitivity in diagnosing cytomegalovirus status. CMV serostatus stood as the only immune exposure information on hand.

The study ran its PCR with 60 Vbeta and 13 Jbeta primers. Using immunoSEQ multiplex PCR, the repertoire was profiled, and TCRdb retains in-frame clones only, with some absent. The repertoire holds approximately 170,000 clones, with just under 75% as singletons. The chain couples TRBV5-4 to TRBJ2-2; D not certain. Sequenced: PBMCs. The receptor's source is a man younger than 45 in good health and CMV-seropositive. The CDR3 region has the DNA TGTGCCAGCAGCATGACATCCGGGGAGCTGTTTTTT. This translates into CASSMTSGELFF.